This TCR beta chain comes out of a study of cytomegalovirus exposure and HLA in healthy donors. Study-level information: The roughly 120 million unique TCR beta sequences, from roughly 170 million T cells, were found by an earlier analysis. Study-level points and caveats: Reported findings show TCR beta sequences accurately forecast HLA-A and HLA-B alleles in most subjects. For TCR beta chains, V- and J-gene trimming was later linked to a missense DCLRE1C variant. Later analysis found that TCR beta chains associated with HLA were more clonally expanded than other, equally common chains.

CDR1 is MNHGY, CDR2 SAAAGT, per germline. Deletions cut 6 bases from V and 5 bases from J, with 22 bases between. This CDR3 is 16 amino acids long. This PCR relied on a set of 60 Vbeta primers and 13 Jbeta primers. Libraries were prepared by immunoSEQ multiplex PCR; TCRdb keeps only in-frame clonotypes and omits some of them. The sample yields about 100,000 clones, around 80% seen once. As regards this clone: Its antigen is as yet unknown.

The source material was PBMCs. The chain is built from TRBV6-8 and TRBJ2-5, with a weak D call TRBD1 (6 bases). The TCR comes from a woman aged 40 to 49 in good health and CMV-seronegative. CDR3 DNA: TGTGCCAGCAGGGGGGATAACAGGGCCGTGGGGGAGACCCAGTACTTC. This sequence encodes CASRGDNRAVGETQYF.